This T cell receptor beta chain was documented in a study of blood T cell repertoires in COVID-19. Overall study context: Acute-phase and convalescent COVID-19 samples originated in the United States, Italy and Spain.

The V segment lost 3 bases and the J segment 3 bases; nucleotides outside the gene matches: 8. The CDR3 is 17 residues long. CDR1 LGHDT and CDR2 YNNKEL come from the germline V gene (reference sequence). Authors' data handling: Reference gene primer amplification yielded estimated nucleated cell counts. Repertoires were generated with immunoSEQ multiplex PCR, while TCRdb's copy carries only in-frame clones and drops some. V and J calls plus clone size are reproduced from that table; the DNA served to infer D and trimming. Of approximately 200,000 clones in the sample, over 80% were seen once. This rearrangement joins TRBV3-1 (or the pseudogene TRBV3-2) to TRBJ2-7; the match to TRBD2 covers 13 bases. Sample: peripheral blood. This clonotype was obtained from a human donor in a cohort sampled during active COVID-19. Here the CDR3 DNA reads TGTGCCAGCAGCCACCCACTAGCGGGAGGGCTTTTCTACGAGCAGTACTTC. It is translated as CASSHPLAGGLFYEQYF.